The clone carrying this T cell receptor beta chain was counted between two and nine times. The target antigen is unknown. This record comes from a study of immune evolution from preneoplasia to lung adenocarcinoma. General observations from the study: Later-stage lesions seemingly showed higher T cell density and diversity than normal lung. T cell clonality was higher in KRAS-mutant than EGFR-mutant or wild-type nodules.

Libraries were prepared by immunoSEQ multiplex PCR; TCRdb keeps only in-frame clonotypes and omits some of them. Of 2,000 to 3,000 clones listed, approximately 80% were seen once; the top ten hold under 13%. Germline loops: CDR1 KGHSH, CDR2 LQKENI. The CDR3 sequence is 18 residues long. J lost 6 bases, V lost 1 base, and 11 bases had no gene match. This TCR came from a person aged 70 to 85 with lung adenocarcinoma. V is TRBV18 and J is TRBJ2-1; 11 positions agree with TRBD1. The sequencing input was FFPE lung adenocarcinoma in situ tissue. The CDR3 loop reads CASSPRGQGVPPRNEQFF. In DNA, the CDR3 is TGTGCCAGCTCACCACGGGGACAGGGGGTCCCCCCTCGCAATGAGCAGTTCTTC. Based on the CDR3 plus reference TRBV18 and TRBJ2-1, the full variable domain is NAGVMQNPRHLVRRRGQEARLRCSPMKGHSHVYWYRQLPEEGLKFMVYLQKENIIDESGMPKERFSAEFPKEGPSILRIQQVVRGDSAAYFCASSPRGQGVPPRNEQFFGPGTRLTVL.